Sequencing of this T cell receptor beta chain was carried out in a study of T-cell memory formation after mild COVID-19. The CDR3 totals 13 residues. Germline lookup yields CDR1 SGHAT and CDR2 FQNNGV. V dropped 8 bases and J dropped 3 bases, with 13 bases sitting between them. This clonotype was seen repeatedly, ten times or more. TCRdb reprocessed the 5' RACE reads with MiXCR, giving one entry per CDR3 protein. The sample lists fewer than 200,000 distinct CDR3 sequences; 20% to 25% were seen once. Sample: PBMCs or a T cell subset sorted from them (not recorded which). This TCR derives from an adult woman who had mild COVID-19 (a few samples of this study predate the infection). Cell type and time point are not known. V and J are TRBV11-2 and TRBJ1-1; D is unresolved. The CDR3, as DNA: TGTGCCAGCGCCCCCGGGAGTCACACTGAAGCTTTCTTT. Translating gives CASAPGSHTEAFF.